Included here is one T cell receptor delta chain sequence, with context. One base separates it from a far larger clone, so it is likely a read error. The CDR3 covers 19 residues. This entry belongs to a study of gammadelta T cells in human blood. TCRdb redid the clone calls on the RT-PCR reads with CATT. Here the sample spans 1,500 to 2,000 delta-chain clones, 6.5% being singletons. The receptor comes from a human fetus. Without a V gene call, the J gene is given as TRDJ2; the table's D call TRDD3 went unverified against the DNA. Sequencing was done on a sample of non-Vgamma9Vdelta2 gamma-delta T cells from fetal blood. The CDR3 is CAVWHSYETGGYPTAQLFF. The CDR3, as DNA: TGTGCTGTTTGGCATTCCTACGAAACTGGGGGATACCCGACAGCACAACTCTTCTTT.